This T cell receptor beta chain was retrieved from a study of cytotoxic CD8 clonotypes in ibrutinib-treated CLL. Study summary: The patient breakdown showed under 12 relapsed/refractory and roughly 14 treatment-naive cases, with under 18 IGHV unmutated. There were, on average, about 250,000 productive templates and tens of thousands of productive rearrangements per sample.

Notes on this clone: Antigen specificity is unknown.

Sequencing used immunoSEQ multiplex PCR; TCRdb keeps in-frame clones, though not all of them. The repertoire holds 150,000 to 200,000 clones, with around nine tenths as singletons. Overall study findings and caveats: Sample timing was unmatched between remission and later-progressing patients; lymph nodes unstudied. Clonality went higher at ibrutinib response and then dropped back toward baseline at progression.

This specimen was PBMCs, taken at disease progression, from a patient treated with ibrutinib. The sequence came from a human donor with chronic lymphocytic leukemia.

The CDR3 sequence: CASSLERVPPYNEQFF. CDR3 in DNA: TGTGCCAGCAGCTTAGAGCGTGTCCCCCCATACAATGAGCAGTTCTTC. This chain joins TRBV7-3 and TRBJ2-1; no firm D call. This CDR3 is built from 16 residues. The germline V gene has CDR1 SGHTA and CDR2 FQGTGA. The germline V and J ends were trimmed by 2 bases and 4 bases, with 15 bases remaining between them.